The 25 T cell receptor beta chains below all came from one sample that was sequenced in a study of T-cell reconstitution after alpha-beta-depleted transplantation in children. Unique molecular identifiers were used to barcode this TCRbeta library. Using its own MiXCR run on the PCR reads, TCRdb lists one record per CDR3 protein. The sample yields about 610,000 distinct CDR3 sequences, roughly a tenth seen once. The specimen was PBMCs from the stem cell graft donor, collected from the stem cell graft. Receptors originate from a human donor who donated a stem cell graft to a child with acute myeloid leukemia.

Many counts were recorded for this clonotype. The genes are TRBV5-1 and TRBJ2-2; no firm D call. This CDR3 comprises 13 residues. CDR1 is SGHRS, CDR2 YFSETQ, per germline. The ends were cut back, 4 bases at V and 2 bases at J, with 6 bases in the middle. This chain's CDR3 is CASSVHNTGELFF. The CDR3 region has the DNA TGCGCCAGCAGCGTACATAACACCGGGGAGCTGTTTTTT.

At least ten counts were recorded for this clonotype. The CDR3 sequence is CASRKADRVGEQYF. CDR3 nucleotide sequence: TGTGCCAGCAGAAAGGCTGACAGGGTGGGCGAGCAGTACTTC. The chain links TRBV28 to TRBJ2-7; 7 positions match TRBD1. CDR1 MDHEN and CDR2 SYDVKM come from the germline V gene. Losses at the gene ends were 6 bases for V and 6 bases for J; bases not matched to a gene: 11. This CDR3 is built from 14 residues.

This chain uses TRBV15 with TRBJ1-1; D is possibly TRBD1 (5 bases). With 8 bases removed from V and 4 bases from J, the gap between germline ends came to 11 bases. CDR3 length equals 12 residues. The V gene's germline CDR1 is LNHNV and CDR2 YYDKDF (reference sequence). CDR3 region: CATSLGGTEAFF. In nucleotides, the CDR3 is TGTGCCACCTCCTTGGGGGGCACTGAAGCTTTCTTT.

This clonotype has more than one count but fewer than ten. This chain joins TRBV2 and TRBJ2-6; 9 nucleotides match TRBD1. Germline V gene data show CDR1 as SNHLY and CDR2 as FYNNEI. The CDR3 is 19 residues long. Trimming took 6 bases from V and 2 from J; bases not matched to a gene: 14. This CDR3 reads CASRETGTGLATGANVLTF. The CDR3 DNA reads TGTGCCAGCAGAGAAACCGGGACAGGGTTGGCTACTGGGGCCAACGTCCTGACTTTC.

V and J are TRBV3-1 and TRBJ2-1; 13 positions agree with TRBD2. The V and J ends lost 2 bases and 9 bases, in that order; junction bases with no gene match: 4. The germline CDR1 and CDR2 sequences are LGHDT and YNNKEL (reference sequence). This CDR3 spans 15 amino acids. The CDR3 is CASSQRTSGRVEQFF. The CDR3 DNA sequence: TGTGCCAGCAGCCAAAGAACTAGCGGGAGGGTTGAGCAGTTCTTC.

The chain joins TRBV19 to TRBJ2-3; D is possibly TRBD2 (6 bases). This CDR3 comprises 16 residues. In germline, CDR1 is LNHDA, CDR2 SQIVND (reference sequence). The germline V and J ends were trimmed by 4 bases and 5 bases, with 19 bases remaining between them. CDR3 sequence reads: CASSTGLFFGGDTQYF. Written as DNA, the CDR3 is TGTGCCAGTAGTACAGGACTTTTCTTCGGGGGAGATACGCAGTATTTT.

The chain uses TRBV6-5 and TRBJ2-4, with no clear D. Trimming left V 7 bases short and J 10 bases short, with 14 bases between. Germline V gives CDR1 MNHEY, CDR2 SVGAGI. The CDR3 has 12 amino acids. CDR3 in DNA: TGTGCCAGCAAGAGTTTAATGGGGATTCAGTACTTC. This translates into CASKSLMGIQYF.

The CDR3 region has the DNA TGTGCCAGCAGCTCAAGTACGTTAGTCGGGGAGCTGTTTTTT. Its translation is CASSSSTLVGELFF. The chain is built from TRBV7-2 and TRBJ2-2; D is unclear. Trimming pared 4 bases from V and 7 bases from J, leaving 13 bases between. The CDR3 sequence is 14 residues long. CDR1 SGHTA and CDR2 FQGNSA come from the germline V gene.

A few counts support this clonotype. The rearrangement links TRBV6-2 or TRBV6-3 to TRBJ2-5; TRBD2 matches 11 bases. The length of the CDR3 is 14 residues. Trimming at V came to 8 bases and at J to 5 bases, leaving 7 bases not matched to a gene. The germline gives CDR1 MNHEY, CDR2 SVGEGT. The CDR3: CASAELAGVETQYF. In DNA form, the CDR3 reads TGTGCCAGCGCTGAACTAGCGGGAGTGGAGACCCAGTACTTC.

The chain combines TRBV5-1 with TRBJ1-1; TRBD1 agrees at 9 bases. The CDR3 consists of 13 residues. With 10 bases clipped from V and 2 bases from J, the junction kept 6 bases outside the gene matches. CDR1 is SGHRS, CDR2 YFSETQ, per germline. DNA of the CDR3: TGCGCCGGTCGACAGGGGGAAAACACTGAAGCTTTCTTT. It specifies CAGRQGENTEAFF.

This clonotype was seen many times. J is TRBJ2-3 and V is TRBV7-3; D gene uncertain. This CDR3 region has 13 residues. Germline CDR1 is SGHTA and CDR2 is FQGTGA. Between the trimmed V and J ends, which lost 6 bases and 2 bases, there was a span of 9 bases. This CDR3 is CASSGRYTDTQYF. The CDR3 DNA is TGTGCCAGCAGTGGACGTTACACAGATACGCAGTATTTT.

As concerns this clonotype: Since the CDR3 does not end with the conserved phenylalanine or tryptophan, this likely comes from a read error. The chain uses TRBV20-1 and TRBJ2-7, with 7 bases that match TRBD1. The germline CDR1 and CDR2 sequences are DFQATT and SNEGSKA (reference sequence). This CDR3 has 12 residues. The trim removed 3 bases at V and 3 bases at J, leaving 2 bases unmatched. CDR3 DNA sequence: TGCAGTGCTAGGACAGGGTTCTACGAGCAGTACTAC. Translation gives CSARTGFYEQYY.

The rearrangement links TRBV29-1 to TRBJ1-1, with 8 bases fitting TRBD1. The trim removed 4 bases at V and 4 bases at J, leaving 8 bases unmatched. The germline CDR1 and CDR2 sequences are SQVTM and ANQGSEA. The CDR3 extends over 14 amino acids. The CDR3 DNA is TGCAGCGTTGGGACTGGACAGGGTCGCACTGAAGCTTTCTTT. Translation: CSVGTGQGRTEAFF.

The CDR3 DNA sequence: TGTGCCAGCAGCCCCCAGGGGGTTCTCACAGATACGCAGTATTTT. This encodes CASSPQGVLTDTQYF. The gene calls are TRBV7-3 and TRBJ2-3; TRBD1 matches 7 bases. Germline V gene data show CDR1 as SGHTA and CDR2 as FQGTGA. The V gene end was trimmed by 5 bases and the J gene end by 2 bases; junction bases not matched to a gene: 7. The CDR3 is made up of 15 amino acids.

A few counts support this clonotype. The chain joins TRBV20-1 to TRBJ1-2, with a possible D match to TRBD1 (5 bases). CDR1 is DFQATT, CDR2 SNEGSKA, per germline (reference sequence). The CDR3 runs to 13 residues. Trimming removed 1 base from V and 4 bases from J, with 10 bases in between. The CDR3 region is CSARGSRVYGYTF. The CDR3 DNA reads as TGCAGTGCTAGAGGAAGCAGGGTCTATGGCTACACCTTC.

The sample holds many counts of this clonotype. This chain links TRBV4-3 with TRBJ2-1; 9 positions agree with TRBD1. This CDR3 is built from 15 residues. Germline CDR1 and CDR2: LGHNA and YSLEER. J was trimmed by 2 bases and V by 3 bases; bases with no gene match: 2. The CDR3 region is CASSQDRGPYNEQFF. Here the CDR3 DNA reads TGCGCCAGCAGCCAGGACAGGGGTCCCTACAATGAGCAGTTCTTC.

This chain connects TRBV5-1 to TRBJ2-7; tentative D call: TRBD1 (6 bases). The germline V and J ends were trimmed by 4 bases and 5 bases, with 13 bases remaining between them. Germline assignment: CDR1 SGHRS and CDR2 YFSETQ. The CDR3 spans 13 residues. This chain's CDR3 is CASSPLTGNEQYF. CDR3 DNA: TGCGCCAGCAGCCCACTCACAGGGAACGAGCAGTACTTC.

This clonotype occurred a few times. The J gene is TRBJ2-1, the V gene TRBV7-9; D remains unclear. This CDR3 has 17 residues. CDR1 is SEHNR and CDR2 is FQNEAQ in the germline V gene (reference sequence). Trimming left V 0 bases short and J 0 bases short, with 12 bases between. The CDR3 coding sequence is TGTGCCAGCAGCTTAGCGCGAGGCTCGAGCTCCTACAATGAGCAGTTCTTC. Its translation: CASSLARGSSSYNEQFF.

This chain uses TRBV12-3 or TRBV12-4 with TRBJ1-4; 8 bases match TRBD1. V lost 5 bases, J lost 7 bases, and 9 bases stayed unmatched. This CDR3 has 15 residues. CDR3 protein: CASSPPATGVEKLFF. In nucleotides, the CDR3 is TGTGCCAGCAGTCCCCCGGCGACAGGGGTTGAAAAACTGTTTTTT.

V is TRBV6-2 or TRBV6-3 and J is TRBJ2-2; 10 nucleotides line up with TRBD2. There are 17 residues in the CDR3. Germline V lookup: CDR1 MNHEY, CDR2 SVGEGT. J gave up 5 bases and V 6 bases, and 12 bases lay outside the gene matches. CDR3 region: CASRDLQAGGKTGELFF. The DNA of the CDR3 is TGTGCCAGCAGAGACCTGCAAGCGGGAGGGAAAACCGGGGAGCTGTTTTTT.

This clonotype showed up many times. The V gene is TRBV6-4, the J gene TRBJ2-1; the match to TRBD2 covers 7 bases. CDR3 length: 14 amino acids. V gave up 2 bases and J gave up 7 bases; unmatched junction bases: 5. Germline V lookup: CDR1 MRHNA, CDR2 SNTAGT. The CDR3 sequence: CASSDPEGGNEQFF. CDR3 coding DNA: TGTGCCAGCAGTGACCCGGAGGGAGGGAATGAGCAGTTCTTC.

J is TRBJ1-1 and V is TRBV12-3 or TRBV12-4; no firm D call. V was clipped by 8 bases and J by 8 bases, with 18 bases between them. This CDR3 contains 13 residues. The CDR3 here is CASDRTPVSEAFF. CDR3 coding DNA: TGTGCCAGCGATAGGACCCCGGTATCCGAAGCTTTCTTT.

The rearrangement uses TRBV11-2 and TRBJ2-1, with 11 bases matching TRBD2. The length of the CDR3 is 15 residues. V lost 4 bases, J lost 7 bases, and 6 bases stayed unmatched. Germline loops: CDR1 SGHAT, CDR2 FQNNGV. The CDR3 region is CASSSTSGSWNEQFF. In nucleotides, the CDR3 is TGTGCCAGCAGCTCTACTAGCGGGAGTTGGAATGAGCAGTTCTTC.

This clonotype has at least ten counts. The chain joins TRBV10-3 to TRBJ2-1, with 8 nucleotides matching TRBD2. After removal of 7 bases from V and 8 bases from J, the junction contained 7 bases not matched to a gene. Germline V gene sequence: CDR1 ENHRY, CDR2 SYGVKD. The CDR3 covers 13 residues. The CDR3 sequence: CAITSSGLDEQFF. DNA of the CDR3: TGTGCCATCACCTCTAGCGGGTTGGATGAGCAGTTCTTC.

This clonotype appeared many times. This rearrangement joins TRBV18 to TRBJ2-2, with D perhaps matching TRBD1 or TRBD2 (5 bases each). CDR3 length: 14 amino acids. Germline V gene lookup returns CDR1 KGHSH and CDR2 LQKENI. Trimming left V 3 bases short and J 6 bases short, with 11 bases between. Here the CDR3 DNA reads TGTGCCAGCTCACCTCGCCGGGACCCCGGGGAGCTGTTTTTT. Its translation: CASSPRRDPGELFF.